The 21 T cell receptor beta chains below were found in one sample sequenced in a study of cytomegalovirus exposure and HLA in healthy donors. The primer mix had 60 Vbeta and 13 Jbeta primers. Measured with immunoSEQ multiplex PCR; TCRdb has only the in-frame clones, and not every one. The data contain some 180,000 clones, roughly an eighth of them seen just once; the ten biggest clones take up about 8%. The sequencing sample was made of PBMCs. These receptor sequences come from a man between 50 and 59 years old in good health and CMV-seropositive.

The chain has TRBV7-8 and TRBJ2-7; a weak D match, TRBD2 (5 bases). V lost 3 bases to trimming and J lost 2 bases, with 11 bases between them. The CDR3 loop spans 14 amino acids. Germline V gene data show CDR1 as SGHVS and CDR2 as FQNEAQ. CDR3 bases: TGTGCCAGCAGCTTCACGGGGTCTCCCTACGAGCAGTACTTC. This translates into CASSFTGSPYEQYF.

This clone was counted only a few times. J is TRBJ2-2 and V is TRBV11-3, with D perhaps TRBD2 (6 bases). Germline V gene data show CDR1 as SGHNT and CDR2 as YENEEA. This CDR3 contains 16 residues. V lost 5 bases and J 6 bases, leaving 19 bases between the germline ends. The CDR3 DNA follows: TGTGCCAGCAGCCCCCGCGGGGCCCAGAAAGCCGGGGAGCTGTTTTTT. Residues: CASSPRGAQKAGELFF.

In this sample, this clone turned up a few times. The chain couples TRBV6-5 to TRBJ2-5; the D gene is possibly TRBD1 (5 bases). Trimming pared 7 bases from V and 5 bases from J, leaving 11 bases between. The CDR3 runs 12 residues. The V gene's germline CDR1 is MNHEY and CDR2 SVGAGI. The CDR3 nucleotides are TGTGCCAGCAAGGCAGGGCCGGAGACCCAGTACTTC. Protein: CASKAGPETQYF.

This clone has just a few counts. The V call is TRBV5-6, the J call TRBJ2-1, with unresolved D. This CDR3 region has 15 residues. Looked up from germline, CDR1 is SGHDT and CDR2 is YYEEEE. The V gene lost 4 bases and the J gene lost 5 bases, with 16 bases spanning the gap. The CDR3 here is CASSPLVVSNNEQFF. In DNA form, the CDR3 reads TGTGCCAGCAGCCCTCTAGTGGTGTCTAACAATGAGCAGTTCTTC.

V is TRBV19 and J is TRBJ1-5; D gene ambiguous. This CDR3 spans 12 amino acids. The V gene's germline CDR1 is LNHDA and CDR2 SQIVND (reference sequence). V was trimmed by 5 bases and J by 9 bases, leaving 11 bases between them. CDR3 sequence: CASSWAPGPQHF. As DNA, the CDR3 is TGTGCCAGTAGTTGGGCCCCTGGGCCCCAGCATTTT. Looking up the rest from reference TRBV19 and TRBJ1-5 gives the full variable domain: DGGITQSPKYLFRKEGQNVTLSCEQNLNHDAMYWYRQDPGQGLRLIYYSQIVNDFQKGDIAEGYSVSREKKESFPLTVTSAQKNPTAFYLCASSWAPGPQHFGDGTRLSIL.

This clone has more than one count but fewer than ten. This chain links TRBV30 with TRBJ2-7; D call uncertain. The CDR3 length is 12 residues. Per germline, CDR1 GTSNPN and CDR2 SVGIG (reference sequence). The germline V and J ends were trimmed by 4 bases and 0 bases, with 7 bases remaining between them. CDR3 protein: CAWNFDSYEQYF. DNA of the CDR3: TGTGCCTGGAACTTCGACTCCTACGAGCAGTACTTC.

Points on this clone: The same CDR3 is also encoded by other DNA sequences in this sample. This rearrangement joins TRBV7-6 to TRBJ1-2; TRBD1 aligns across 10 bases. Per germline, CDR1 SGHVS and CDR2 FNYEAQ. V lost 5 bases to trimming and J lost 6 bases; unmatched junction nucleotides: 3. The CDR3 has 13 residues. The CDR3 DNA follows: TGTGCCAGCAGCCCGGGACAGGGGCATGGCTACACCTTC. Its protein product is CASSPGQGHGYTF.

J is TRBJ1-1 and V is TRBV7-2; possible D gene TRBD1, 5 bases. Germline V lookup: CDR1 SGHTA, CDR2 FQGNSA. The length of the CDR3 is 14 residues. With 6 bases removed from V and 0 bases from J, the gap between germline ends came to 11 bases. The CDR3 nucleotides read TGTGCCAGCAGTTATCAGGGTTTGAACACTGAAGCTTTCTTT. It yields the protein CASSYQGLNTEAFF.

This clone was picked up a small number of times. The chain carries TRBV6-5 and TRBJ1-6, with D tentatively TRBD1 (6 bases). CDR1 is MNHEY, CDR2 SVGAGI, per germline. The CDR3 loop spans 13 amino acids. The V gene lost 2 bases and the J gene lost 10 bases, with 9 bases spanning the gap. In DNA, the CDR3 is TGTGCCAGCAGTTACCGGGACACCTCACCCCTCCACTTT. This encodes CASSYRDTSPLHF.

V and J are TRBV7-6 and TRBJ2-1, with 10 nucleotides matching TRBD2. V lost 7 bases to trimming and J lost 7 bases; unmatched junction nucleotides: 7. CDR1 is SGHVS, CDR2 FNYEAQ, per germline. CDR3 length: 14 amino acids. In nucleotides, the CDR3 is TGTGCCAGCATTCTGGTAGCGGGGGGAAATGAGCAGTTCTTC. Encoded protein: CASILVAGGNEQFF.

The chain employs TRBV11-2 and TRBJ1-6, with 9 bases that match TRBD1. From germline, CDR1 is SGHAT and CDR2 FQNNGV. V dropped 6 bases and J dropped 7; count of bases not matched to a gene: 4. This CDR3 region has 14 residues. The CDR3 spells CASSWDRVNSPLHF. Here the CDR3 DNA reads TGTGCCAGCAGTTGGGACAGGGTCAATTCACCCCTCCACTTT.

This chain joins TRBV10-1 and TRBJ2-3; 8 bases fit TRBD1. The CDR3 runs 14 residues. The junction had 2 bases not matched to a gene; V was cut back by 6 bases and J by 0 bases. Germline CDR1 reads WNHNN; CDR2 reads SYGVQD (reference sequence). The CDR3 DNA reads TGCGCCAGCAGCCGGGACAGGAGCACAGATACGCAGTATTTT. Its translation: CASSRDRSTDTQYF.

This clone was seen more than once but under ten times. The CDR3, as DNA: TGTGCCAGCAGCTTAGACAGGGAAAACACCATATATTTT. Translating it yields CASSLDRENTIYF. This rearrangement joins TRBV7-2 to TRBJ1-3; a weak D match, TRBD1 (6 bases). The germline V gene has CDR1 SGHTA and CDR2 FQGNSA. Trimming took off 1 base at V and 6 bases at J, with 7 bases between the two ends. The CDR3 is 13 residues long.

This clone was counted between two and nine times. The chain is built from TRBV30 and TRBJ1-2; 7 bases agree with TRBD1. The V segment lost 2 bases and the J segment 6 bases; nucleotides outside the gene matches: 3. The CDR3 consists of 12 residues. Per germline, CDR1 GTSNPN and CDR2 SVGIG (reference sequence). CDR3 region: CAWSLRGNGYTF. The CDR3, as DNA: TGTGCCTGGAGTCTCAGGGGGAATGGCTACACCTTC.

The CDR3 loop is CASSQGRDGYTF. DNA of the CDR3: TGTGCCAGCAGCCAGGGGCGGGATGGCTACACCTTC. The rearrangement uses TRBV6-5 and TRBJ1-2; tentatively, D is TRBD1 (6 bases). CDR1 MNHEY and CDR2 SVGAGI come from the germline V gene. This CDR3 contains 12 residues. V was trimmed by 6 bases and J by 6 bases, leaving 11 bases between them.

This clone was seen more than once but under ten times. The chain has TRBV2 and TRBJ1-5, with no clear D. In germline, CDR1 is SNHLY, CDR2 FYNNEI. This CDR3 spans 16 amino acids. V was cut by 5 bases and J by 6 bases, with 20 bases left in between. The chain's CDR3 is CASSSTYDMRAQPQHF. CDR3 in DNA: TGTGCCAGCAGTTCTACGTACGACATGAGAGCTCAGCCCCAGCATTTT.

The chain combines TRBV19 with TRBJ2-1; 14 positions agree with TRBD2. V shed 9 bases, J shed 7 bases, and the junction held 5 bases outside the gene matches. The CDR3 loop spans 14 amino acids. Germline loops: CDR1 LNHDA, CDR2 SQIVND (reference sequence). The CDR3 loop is CASGLAGGWNEQFF. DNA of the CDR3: TGTGCCAGCGGACTAGCGGGGGGCTGGAATGAGCAGTTCTTC.

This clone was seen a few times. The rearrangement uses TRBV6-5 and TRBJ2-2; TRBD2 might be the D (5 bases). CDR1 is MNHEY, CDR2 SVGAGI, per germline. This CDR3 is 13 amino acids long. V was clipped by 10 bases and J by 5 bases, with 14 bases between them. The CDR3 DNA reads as TGTGCCACCCAAAGAAGGGAGACCGGGGAGCTGTTTTTT. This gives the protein CATQRRETGELFF.

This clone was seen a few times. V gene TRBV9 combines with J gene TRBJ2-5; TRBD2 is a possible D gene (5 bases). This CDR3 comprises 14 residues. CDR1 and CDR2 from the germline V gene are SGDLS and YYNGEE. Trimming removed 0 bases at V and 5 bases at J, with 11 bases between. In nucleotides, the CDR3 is TGTGCCAGCAGCGTAGTAAGCGGCGGGGAGACCCAGTACTTC. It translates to CASSVVSGGETQYF. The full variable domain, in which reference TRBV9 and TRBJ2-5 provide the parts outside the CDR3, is DSGVTQTPKHLITATGQRVTLRCSPRSGDLSVYWYQQSLDQGLQFLIQYYNGEERAKGNILERFSAQQFPDLHSELNLSSLELGDSALYFCASSVVSGGETQYFGPGTRLLVL.

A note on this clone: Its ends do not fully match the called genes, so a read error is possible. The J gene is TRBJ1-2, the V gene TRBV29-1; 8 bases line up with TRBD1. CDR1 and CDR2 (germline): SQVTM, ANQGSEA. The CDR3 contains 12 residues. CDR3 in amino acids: CSADRGRYGYPF. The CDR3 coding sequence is TGCAGCGCCGACAGGGGTCGGTATGGCTACCCCTTC.

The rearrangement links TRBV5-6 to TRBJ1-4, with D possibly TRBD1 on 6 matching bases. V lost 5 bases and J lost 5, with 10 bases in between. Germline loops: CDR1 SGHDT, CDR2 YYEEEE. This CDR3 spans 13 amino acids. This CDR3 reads CASRGQLNEKLFF. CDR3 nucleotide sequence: TGTGCCAGCAGAGGACAGCTAAATGAAAAACTGTTTTTT.